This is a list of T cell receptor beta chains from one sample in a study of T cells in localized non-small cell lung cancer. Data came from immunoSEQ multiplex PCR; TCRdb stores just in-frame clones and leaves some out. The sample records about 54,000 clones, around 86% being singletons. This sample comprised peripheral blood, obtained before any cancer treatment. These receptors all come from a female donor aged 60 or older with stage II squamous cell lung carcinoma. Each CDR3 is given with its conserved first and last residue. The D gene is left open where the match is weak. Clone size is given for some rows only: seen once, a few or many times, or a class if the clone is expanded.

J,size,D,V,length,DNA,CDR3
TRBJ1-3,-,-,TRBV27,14,TGTGCCAGCAGTTTAAGGCAGGGGAGTGGCACCATATATTTT,CASSLRQGSGTIYF
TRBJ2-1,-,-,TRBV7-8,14,TGTGCCAGCAGCTTTAGGCGGGGTTGGAATGAGCAGTTCTTC,CASSFRRGWNEQFF
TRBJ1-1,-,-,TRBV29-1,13,TGCAGCGTACTAACAGGGTCGGAAACTGAAGCTTTCTTT,CSVLTGSETEAFF
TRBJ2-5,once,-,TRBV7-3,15,TGTGCCAGCAGCCTTGGATCCAGTTTTCAAGAGACCCAGTACTTC,CASSLGSSFQETQYF
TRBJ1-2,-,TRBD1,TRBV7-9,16,TGTGCCAGCAGCTTAGCCTGGGACAGGGGAAAGGATGGCTACACCTTC,CASSLAWDRGKDGYTF
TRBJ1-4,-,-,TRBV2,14,TGTGCCAGCACCCTAGGGGGTCTTTTGGAAAAACTGTTTTTT,CASTLGGLLEKLFF
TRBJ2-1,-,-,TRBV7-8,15,TGTGCCAGCAGCTCCTACAGGTTTTCCTACAATGAGCAGTTCTTC,CASSSYRFSYNEQFF
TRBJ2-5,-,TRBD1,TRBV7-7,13,TGTGCCAGCAGCCCGCGACAGGGGGAGACCCAGTACTTC,CASSPRQGETQYF
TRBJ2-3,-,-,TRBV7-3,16,TGTGCCAGCAGCTTAATGCCCGGGACTTCGGGGGATACGCAGTATTTT,CASSLMPGTSGDTQYF
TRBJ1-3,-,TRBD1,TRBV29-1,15,TGCAGCGTTGCTCAGGGGGGGGCCTCTGGAAACACCATATATTTT,CSVAQGGASGNTIYF
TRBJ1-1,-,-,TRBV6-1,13,TGTGCCAGCAGTGACGCCTTGAACACTGAAGCTTTCTTT,CASSDALNTEAFF
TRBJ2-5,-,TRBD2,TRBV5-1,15,TGCGCCAGCAGCTTGGGCGGGGGGGGGCCAGAGACCCAGTACTTC,CASSLGGGGPETQYF
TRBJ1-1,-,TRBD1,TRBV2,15,TGTGCCAGCAGCCCGACGACAGGGGGTTACACTGAAGCTTTCTTT,CASSPTTGGYTEAFF
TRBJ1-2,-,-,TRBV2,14,TGTGCCAGCAGTGACCGGACAGATTACTATGGCTACACCTTC,CASSDRTDYYGYTF
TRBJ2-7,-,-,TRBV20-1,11,TGCAGTGCTAGATGGAGAGGCGAGCAGTACTTC,CSARWRGEQYF
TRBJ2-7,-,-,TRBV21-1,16,TGTGCCAGCAGCCTGGGAAGCGGACAGTTCCCCTACGAGCAGTACTTC,CASSLGSGQFPYEQYF
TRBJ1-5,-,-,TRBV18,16,TGTGCCAGCTCACCGAGGGGGGGGGTGAGCAATCAGCCCCAGCATTTT,CASSPRGGVSNQPQHF
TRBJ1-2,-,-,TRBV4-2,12,TGTGCCAGCAGCTCCCGAAATTATGGCTACACCTTC,CASSSRNYGYTF
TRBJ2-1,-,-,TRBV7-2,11,TGTGCCAGCAGCTTAGATTATCGTTGGTTCTTC,CASSLDYRWFF
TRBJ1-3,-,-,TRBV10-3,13,TGTGCCATCAGCCCGGGCCCTGGAAACACCATATATTTT,CAISPGPGNTIYF
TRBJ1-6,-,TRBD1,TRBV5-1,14,TGCGCCAGCAGCTGGGACAGGGGTGATTCACCCCTCCACTTT,CASSWDRGDSPLHF
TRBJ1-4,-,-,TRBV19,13,TGTGCCAGTAGTAGGCAGCCTAATGAAAAACTGTTTTTT,CASSRQPNEKLFF
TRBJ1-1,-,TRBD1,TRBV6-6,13,TGTGCCAGCAGTCTTCCAGGGGGCACTGAAGCTTTCTTT,CASSLPGGTEAFF
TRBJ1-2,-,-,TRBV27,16,TGTGCCAGCAGTTTATGGGGGGGGGCTTTTTCTTATGGCTACACCTTC,CASSLWGGAFSYGYTF
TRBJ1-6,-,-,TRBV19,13,TGTGCCAGCCTAGGACCCTATAATTCACCCCTCCACTTT,CASLGPYNSPLHF
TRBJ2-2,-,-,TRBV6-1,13,TGTGCCAGCAGTGGGCTAGCCCCCGGGGAGCTGTTTTTT,CASSGLAPGELFF
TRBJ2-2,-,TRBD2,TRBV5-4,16,TGTGCCAGCAGCTTGAGTAGCGGGGGGGCCTCCGGGGAGCTGTTTTTT,CASSLSSGGASGELFF
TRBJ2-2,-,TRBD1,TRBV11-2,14,TGTGCCAGCAGTCCCTGGACAGGGGGAGTGGAGCTGTTTTTT,CASSPWTGGVELFF
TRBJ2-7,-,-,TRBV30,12,TGTGCCTGGAGTGTATCACCGTACGAGCAGTACTTC,CAWSVSPYEQYF
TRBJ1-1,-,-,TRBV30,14,TGTGCCTGGAGGGAGACTGGAATTAACACTGAAGCTTTCTTT,CAWRETGINTEAFF
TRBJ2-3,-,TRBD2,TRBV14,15,TGTGCCAGCAGCCAGCGGGGGGGCCCCCCAGATACGCAGTATTTT,CASSQRGGPPDTQYF
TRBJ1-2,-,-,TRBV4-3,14,TGCGCCAGCAGCCAGGGGGGCGCAAACTATGGCTACACCTTC,CASSQGGANYGYTF
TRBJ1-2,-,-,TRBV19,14,TGTGCCAGTAGTATATCGGGGGGTAACTATGGCTACACCTTC,CASSISGGNYGYTF
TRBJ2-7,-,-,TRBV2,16,TGTGCCAGCACCGCTCAAACAGGGTTGAGCTCCTACGAGCAGTACTTC,CASTAQTGLSSYEQYF
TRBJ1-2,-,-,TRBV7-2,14,TGTGCCAGCAGCTTAGTCAGGGAGAACTATGGCTACACCTTC,CASSLVRENYGYTF
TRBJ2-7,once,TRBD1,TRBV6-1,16,TGTGCCAGCAGTGATACCGGGACAGGGGCCCCCTACGAGCAGTACTTC,CASSDTGTGAPYEQYF
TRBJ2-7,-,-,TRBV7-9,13,TGTGCCAGCAGCTTCAGTGCCACAGGGAGGGAGTACTTC,CASSFSATGREYF
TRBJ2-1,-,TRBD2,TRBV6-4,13,TGTGCCAGCAGCCCCGGGACTAGAGGGGAGCAGTTCTTC,CASSPGTRGEQFF
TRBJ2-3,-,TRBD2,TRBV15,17,TGTGCCACCAGCAGGGCTTATAGCGGGGGGGCTGAAGATACGCAGTATTTT,CATSRAYSGGAEDTQYF
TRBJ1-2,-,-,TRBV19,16,TGTGCCAGTAGTATAGATGCGGTGGCAGGGTCGAAAGGCTACACCTTC,CASSIDAVAGSKGYTF
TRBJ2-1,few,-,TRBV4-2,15,TGTGCCAGCAGCCCGGCTAGCAGCACCTACAATGAGCAGTTCTTC,CASSPASSTYNEQFF
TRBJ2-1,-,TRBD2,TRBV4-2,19,TGTGCCAGCAGCCAAGCCGGACTAGCGGGGGTGTTCTCCTACAATGAGCAGTTCTTC,CASSQAGLAGVFSYNEQFF
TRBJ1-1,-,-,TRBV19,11,TGTGCCAGTAGCGGCAACACTGAAGCTTTCTTT,CASSGNTEAFF
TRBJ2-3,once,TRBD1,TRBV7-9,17,TGTGCCAGCAGCGCACTCACCGGGACAGGGGGCACAGATACGCAGTATTTT,CASSALTGTGGTDTQYF
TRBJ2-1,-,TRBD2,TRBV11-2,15,TGTGCCAGCAGCTTTGAGACTAGCGGGGGCTATGAGCAGTTCTTC,CASSFETSGGYEQFF
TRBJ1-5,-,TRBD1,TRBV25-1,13,TGTGCCAGCATGGGACAGAGCAATCAGCCCCAGCATTTT,CASMGQSNQPQHF
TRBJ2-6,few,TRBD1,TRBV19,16,TGTGCCAGTAGCCTACCGGGACAGTCTGGGGCCAACGTCCTGACTTTC,CASSLPGQSGANVLTF
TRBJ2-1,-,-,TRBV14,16,TGTGCCAGCAGCCAAGATGCGGGACTGCCTAACAATGAGCAGTTCTTC,CASSQDAGLPNNEQFF
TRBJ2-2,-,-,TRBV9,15,TGTGCCAGCAGCCCGGGTAGTGGGGGCCCCGGGGAGCTGTTTTTT,CASSPGSGGPGELFF
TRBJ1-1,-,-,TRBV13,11,TGTGCCAGCAGCTTCCGTCGGGAAGCTTTCTTT,CASSFRREAFF
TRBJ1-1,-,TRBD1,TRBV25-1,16,TGTGCCAGCACATTCGGACAGGGATCCATGAACACTGAAGCTTTCTTT,CASTFGQGSMNTEAFF
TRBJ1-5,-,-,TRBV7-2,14,TGTGCCAGCAGCTTAGGGACGTTGAATCAGCCCCAGCATTTT,CASSLGTLNQPQHF
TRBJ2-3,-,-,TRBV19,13,TGTGCCAGTACCCACTTAGGCACAGATACGCAGTATTTT,CASTHLGTDTQYF
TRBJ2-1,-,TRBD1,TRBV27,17,TGTGCCAGCAGCCTAAACCTACAGGGGCGCTCCTACAATGAGCAGTTCTTC,CASSLNLQGRSYNEQFF
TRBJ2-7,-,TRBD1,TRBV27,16,TGTGCCAGCAGTTTTTCCCGGGACAGCTACCCCTACGAGCAGTACTTC,CASSFSRDSYPYEQYF
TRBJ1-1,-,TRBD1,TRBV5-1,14,TGCGCCAGCAGTTGGGGGACAGGGAACACTGAAGCTTTCTTT,CASSWGTGNTEAFF